The 13 T cell receptor beta chains below all came from one sample that was sequenced in a study of PD-1 blockade in classical Hodgkin lymphoma. The table came from immunoSEQ multiplex PCR; TCRdb's copy has only in-frame clones and leaves some out. The sample shows 25,000 to 30,000 clones, roughly 77% of them seen only once. Sample time point: cycle 4 day 1 (C4D1), after five to seven weeks of nivolumab. All trial patients relapsed after autologous stem cell transplantation. The sequencing used peripheral blood mononuclear cells (PBMCs), collected before the fourth cycle of nivolumab. Receptors originate from a human donor with classical Hodgkin lymphoma.

The DNA for the CDR3 is TGTGCCACCAGCTCACACAGGGTTGAGGGTGTCATTCAGTACTTC. Protein product: CATSSHRVEGVIQYF. The V gene is TRBV15, the J gene TRBJ2-4, with D perhaps matching TRBD1 (6 bases). Germline V gene lookup returns CDR1 LNHNV and CDR2 YYDKDF (reference sequence). V was cut by 5 bases and J by 9 bases, with 20 bases left in between. The CDR3 loop spans 15 amino acids.

The rearrangement joins TRBV7-9 to TRBJ2-1; 9 nucleotides match TRBD2. The ends lost 8 bases at V and 1 base at J; junction bases unmatched: 12. CDR3 length: 17 residues. Germline V lookup: CDR1 SEHNR, CDR2 FQNEAQ (reference sequence). The DNA for the CDR3 is TGTGCCAGCTTAAGGCTAGCGGGAATTGGATCCTACAATGAGCAGTTCTTC. Its translation: CASLRLAGIGSYNEQFF.

J is TRBJ2-7 and V is TRBV7-9; no clear D. Germline-derived CDR1 and CDR2 are SEHNR and FQNEAQ (reference sequence). V lost 5 bases and J lost 3, with 11 bases in between. The CDR3 length is 13 residues. The CDR3 coding sequence is TGTGCCAGCAGCCCCAGCATTGGCTACGAGCAGTACTTC. It codes for CASSPSIGYEQYF.

This sequence joins TRBV2 and TRBJ2-6, with 7 nucleotides matching TRBD1. The CDR3 has 16 amino acids. The V gene's germline CDR1 is SNHLY and CDR2 FYNNEI. V gave up 2 bases and J gave up 2 bases; unmatched junction bases: 3. The CDR3 reads CASSETGDAGANVLTF. Written as DNA, the CDR3 is TGTGCCAGCAGTGAAACAGGGGATGCTGGGGCCAACGTCCTGACTTTC.

The J gene is TRBJ2-7, the V gene TRBV6-5, with 7 nucleotides matching TRBD1. The junction had 3 bases not matched to a gene; V was cut back by 5 bases and J by 2 bases. The CDR3 extends over 13 amino acids. Germline V gives CDR1 MNHEY, CDR2 SVGAGI. The CDR3 reads CASSRDRAYEQYF. CDR3 nucleotides: TGTGCCAGCAGTCGGGACAGAGCCTACGAGCAGTACTTC.

The chain employs TRBV7-2 and TRBJ1-5; D gene unclear. V lost 5 bases and J lost 5, with 10 bases in between. The V gene's germline CDR1 is SGHTA and CDR2 FQGNSA. This CDR3 contains 13 residues. The CDR3 reads CASSNRYDQPQHF. The CDR3 nucleotides read TGTGCCAGCAGCAACCGATATGATCAGCCCCAGCATTTT.

The chain recombines TRBV28 with TRBJ1-5; perhaps TRBD1 as D (5 bases). Germline V lookup: CDR1 MDHEN, CDR2 SYDVKM. Trimming cost V 2 bases and J 0 bases, with 11 bases left between them. This CDR3 contains 16 residues. CDR3 sequence (DNA): TGTGCCAGCAGTTTAATCCTTGACAGTAGCAATCAGCCCCAGCATTTT. This codes for CASSLILDSSNQPQHF.

The chain combines TRBV28 with TRBJ1-5; 11 bases are a match to TRBD1. The junction had 12 bases not matched to a gene; V was cut back by 5 bases and J by 0 bases. The germline CDR1 and CDR2 sequences are MDHEN and SYDVKM. This CDR3 spans 19 amino acids. DNA of the CDR3: TGTGCCAGCAGTCCACACCCCGGGACAGGGGGATATAGCAATCAGCCCCAGCATTTT. Amino acids: CASSPHPGTGGYSNQPQHF.

The rearrangement links TRBV4-1 to TRBJ2-7, with D tentatively TRBD2 (6 bases). CDR1 MGHRA and CDR2 YSYEKL come from the germline V gene. The CDR3 sequence is 14 residues long. V gave up 4 bases and J gave up 1 base, with 11 bases separating them. CDR3 sequence: CASSLGLSSYEQYF. CDR3 in DNA: TGCGCCAGCAGCCTCGGACTATCTTCCTACGAGCAGTACTTC.

V is TRBV6-1 and J is TRBJ2-2; 7 bases are a match to TRBD2. The length of the CDR3 is 15 residues. With 4 bases clipped from V and 4 bases from J, the junction kept 6 bases outside the gene matches. Germline CDR1 reads MNHNS; CDR2 reads SASEGT. The CDR3 protein is CASSAVAGGTGELFF. The CDR3 nucleotides read TGTGCCAGCAGTGCAGTAGCGGGCGGCACCGGGGAGCTGTTTTTT.

The J gene is TRBJ2-7, the V gene TRBV19, with D perhaps TRBD1 or TRBD2 (5 bases each). The germline CDR1 and CDR2 sequences are LNHDA and SQIVND (reference sequence). V gave up 8 bases and J gave up 2 bases, with 16 bases separating them. The CDR3 runs 14 residues. CDR3 coding DNA: TGTGCCAGTTCTCATTCCGGGACCCCCTACGAGCAGTACTTC. It specifies CASSHSGTPYEQYF.

The chain uses TRBV27 and TRBJ1-5; the D gene is possibly TRBD1 (6 bases). In germline, CDR1 is MNHEY, CDR2 SMNVEV (reference sequence). Trimming took 5 bases from V and 4 from J, leaving 6 bases between them. This CDR3 has 12 residues. CDR3 residues: CASSTGNQPQHF. The CDR3, as DNA: TGTGCCAGCAGTACAGGGAATCAGCCCCAGCATTTT.

V is TRBV5-4 and J is TRBJ2-5; D may match TRBD1 or TRBD2 (5 bases each). Germline CDR1 reads SGHNT; CDR2 reads YYREEE (reference sequence). Trimming cost V 4 bases and J 2 bases, with 15 bases left between them. This CDR3 is built from 15 residues. The CDR3 nucleotides are TGTGCCAGCAGCGGAGGTCCAGGGCGACAAGAGACCCAGTACTTC. Residues: CASSGGPGRQETQYF.